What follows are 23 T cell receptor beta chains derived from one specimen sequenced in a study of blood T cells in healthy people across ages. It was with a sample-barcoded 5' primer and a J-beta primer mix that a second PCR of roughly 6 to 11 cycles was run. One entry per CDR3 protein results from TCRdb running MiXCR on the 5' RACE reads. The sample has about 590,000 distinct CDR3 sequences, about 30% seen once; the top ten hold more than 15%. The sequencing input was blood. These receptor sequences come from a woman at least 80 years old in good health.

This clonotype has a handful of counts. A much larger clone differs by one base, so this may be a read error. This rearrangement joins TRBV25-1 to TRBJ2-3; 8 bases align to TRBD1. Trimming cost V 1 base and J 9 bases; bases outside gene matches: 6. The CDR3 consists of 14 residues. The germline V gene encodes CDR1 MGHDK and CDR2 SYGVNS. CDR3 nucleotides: TGTGCCAGCAGTGAATCAAACAGGGGGGAGACGCAGTATTTT. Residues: CASSESNRGETQYF.

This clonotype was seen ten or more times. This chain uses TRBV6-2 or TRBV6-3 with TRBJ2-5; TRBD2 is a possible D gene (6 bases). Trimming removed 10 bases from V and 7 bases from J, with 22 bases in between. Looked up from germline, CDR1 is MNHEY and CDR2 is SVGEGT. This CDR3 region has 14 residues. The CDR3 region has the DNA TGTGCCACAGCAGTTCGGGCGCGGCGGGGGACCCAGTACTTC. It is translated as CATAVRARRGTQYF.

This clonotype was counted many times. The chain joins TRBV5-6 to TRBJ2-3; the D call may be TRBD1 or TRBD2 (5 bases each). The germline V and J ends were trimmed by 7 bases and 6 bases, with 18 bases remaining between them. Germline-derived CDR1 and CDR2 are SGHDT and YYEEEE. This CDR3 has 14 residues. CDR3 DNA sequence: TGTGCCAGCGGCAGAGGGGCGCGAGCGGATACGCAGTATTTT. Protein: CASGRGARADTQYF.

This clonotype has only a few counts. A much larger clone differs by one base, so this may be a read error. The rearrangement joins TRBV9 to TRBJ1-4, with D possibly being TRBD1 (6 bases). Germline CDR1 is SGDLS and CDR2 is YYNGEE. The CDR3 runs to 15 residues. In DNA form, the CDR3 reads TGTGCCAGCAGCGCCTTGACAGGAACTAATGGAAAACTGTTTTTT. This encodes CASSALTGTNGKLFF.

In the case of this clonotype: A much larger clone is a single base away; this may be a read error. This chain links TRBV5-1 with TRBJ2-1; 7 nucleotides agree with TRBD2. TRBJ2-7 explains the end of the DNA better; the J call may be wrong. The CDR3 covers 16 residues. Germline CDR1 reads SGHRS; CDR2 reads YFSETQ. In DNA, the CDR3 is TGCGCCAGCAGCTTGGCTAGCGGCAGCTCCTACAATGAGCAGTACTTC. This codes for CASSLASGSSYNEQYF.

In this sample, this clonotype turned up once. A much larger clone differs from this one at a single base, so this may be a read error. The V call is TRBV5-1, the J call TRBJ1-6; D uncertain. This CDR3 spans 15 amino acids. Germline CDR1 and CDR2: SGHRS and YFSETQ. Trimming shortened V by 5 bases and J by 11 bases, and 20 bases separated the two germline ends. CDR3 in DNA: TGCGCCAGCAGACCCGCGACGGGTATTGATCCACCCCTCCACTTT. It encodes CASRPATGIDPPLHF.

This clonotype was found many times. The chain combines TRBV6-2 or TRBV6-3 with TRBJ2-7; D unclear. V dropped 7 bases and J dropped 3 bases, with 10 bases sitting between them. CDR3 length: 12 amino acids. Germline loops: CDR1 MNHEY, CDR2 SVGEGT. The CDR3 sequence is CASKAALYEQYF. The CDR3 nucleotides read TGTGCCAGCAAGGCAGCCCTCTACGAGCAGTACTTC.

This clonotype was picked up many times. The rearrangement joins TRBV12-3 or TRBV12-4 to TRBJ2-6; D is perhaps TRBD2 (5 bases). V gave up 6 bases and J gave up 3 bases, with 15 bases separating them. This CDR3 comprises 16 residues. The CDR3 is CASSPGEGRGANVLTF. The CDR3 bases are TGTGCCAGCAGCCCTGGAGAGGGTCGTGGGGCCAACGTCCTGACTTTC.

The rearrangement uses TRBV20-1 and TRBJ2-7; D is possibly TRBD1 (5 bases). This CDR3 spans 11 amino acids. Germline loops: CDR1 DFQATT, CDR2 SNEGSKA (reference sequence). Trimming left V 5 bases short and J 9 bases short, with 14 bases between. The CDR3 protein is CSAFDSPRQYF. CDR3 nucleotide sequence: TGCAGTGCTTTTGACAGCCCCCGGCAGTACTTC.

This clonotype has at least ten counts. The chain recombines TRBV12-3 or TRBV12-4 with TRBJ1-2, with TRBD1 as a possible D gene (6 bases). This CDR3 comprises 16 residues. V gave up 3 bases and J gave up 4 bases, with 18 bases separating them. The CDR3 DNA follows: TGTGCCAGCAGTTTCCAACAGGGAAATACGGGCTATGGCTACACCTTC. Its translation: CASSFQQGNTGYGYTF.

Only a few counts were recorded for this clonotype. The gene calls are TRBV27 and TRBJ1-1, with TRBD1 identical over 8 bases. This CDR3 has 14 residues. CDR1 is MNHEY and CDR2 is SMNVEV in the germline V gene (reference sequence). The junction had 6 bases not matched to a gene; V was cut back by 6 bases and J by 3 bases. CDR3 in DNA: TGTGCCAGCAGCCGACAGGGGTGGTACACTGAAGCTTTCTTT. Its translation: CASSRQGWYTEAFF.

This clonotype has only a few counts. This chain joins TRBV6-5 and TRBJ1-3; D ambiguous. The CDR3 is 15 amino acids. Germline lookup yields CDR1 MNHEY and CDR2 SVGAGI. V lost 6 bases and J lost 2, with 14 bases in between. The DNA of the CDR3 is TGTGCCAGCAGGCGGGAGGGATCTCCTGGAAACACCATATATTTT. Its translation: CASRREGSPGNTIYF.

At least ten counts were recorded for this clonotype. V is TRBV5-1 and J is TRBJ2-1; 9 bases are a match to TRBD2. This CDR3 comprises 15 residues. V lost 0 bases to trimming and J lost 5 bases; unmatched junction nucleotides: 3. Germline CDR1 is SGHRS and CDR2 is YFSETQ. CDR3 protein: CASSLERGAHNEQFF. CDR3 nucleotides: TGCGCCAGCAGCTTGGAGCGGGGGGCCCACAATGAGCAGTTCTTC.

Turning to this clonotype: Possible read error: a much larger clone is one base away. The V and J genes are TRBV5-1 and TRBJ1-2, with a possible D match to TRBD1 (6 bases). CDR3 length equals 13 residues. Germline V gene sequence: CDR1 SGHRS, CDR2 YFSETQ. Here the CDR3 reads CASRSQGYYCYTF. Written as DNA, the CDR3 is TGCGCCAGCAGAAGTCAGGGGTACTATTGCTACACCTTC. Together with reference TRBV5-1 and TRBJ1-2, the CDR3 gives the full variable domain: KAGVTQTPRYLIKTRGQQVTLSCSPISGHRSVSWYQQTPGQGLQFLFEYFSETQRNKGNFPGRFSGRQFSNSRSEMNVSTLELGDSALYLCASRSQGYYCYTFGSGTRLTVV.

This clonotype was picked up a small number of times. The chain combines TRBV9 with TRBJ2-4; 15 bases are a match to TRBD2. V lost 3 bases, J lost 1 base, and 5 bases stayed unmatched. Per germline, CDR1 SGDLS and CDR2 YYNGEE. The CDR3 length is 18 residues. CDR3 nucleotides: TGTGCCAGCAGCGGACCGGGACTAGCGGGGGGCGCCAAAAACATTCAGTACTTC. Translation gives CASSGPGLAGGAKNIQYF.

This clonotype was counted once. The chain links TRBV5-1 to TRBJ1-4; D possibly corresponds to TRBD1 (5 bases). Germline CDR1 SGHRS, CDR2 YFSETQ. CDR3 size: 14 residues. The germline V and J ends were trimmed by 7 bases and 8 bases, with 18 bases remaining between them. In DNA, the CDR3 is TGCGCCAGCTCGACGGGGCTGGAAGGGGAAAAACTGTTTTTT. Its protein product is CASSTGLEGEKLFF. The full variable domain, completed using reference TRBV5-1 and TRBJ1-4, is KAGVTQTPRYLIKTRGQQVTLSCSPISGHRSVSWYQQTPGQGLQFLFEYFSETQRNKGNFPGRFSGRQFSNSRSEMNVSTLELGDSALYLCASSTGLEGEKLFFGSGTQLSVL.

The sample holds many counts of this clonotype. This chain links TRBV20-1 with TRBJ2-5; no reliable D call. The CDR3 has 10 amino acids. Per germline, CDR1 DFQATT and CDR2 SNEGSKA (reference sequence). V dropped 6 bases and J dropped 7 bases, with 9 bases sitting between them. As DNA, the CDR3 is TGCAGTGCCACCTTTGGGACCCAGTACTTC. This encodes CSATFGTQYF.

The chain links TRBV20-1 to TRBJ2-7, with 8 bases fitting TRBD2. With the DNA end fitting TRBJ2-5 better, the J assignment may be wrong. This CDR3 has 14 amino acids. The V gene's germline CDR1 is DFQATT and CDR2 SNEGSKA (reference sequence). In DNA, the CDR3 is TGCAGTGCTAGAGGTACCGGGAGGGGAGAGACCCAGTACTTC. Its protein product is CSARGTGRGETQYF.

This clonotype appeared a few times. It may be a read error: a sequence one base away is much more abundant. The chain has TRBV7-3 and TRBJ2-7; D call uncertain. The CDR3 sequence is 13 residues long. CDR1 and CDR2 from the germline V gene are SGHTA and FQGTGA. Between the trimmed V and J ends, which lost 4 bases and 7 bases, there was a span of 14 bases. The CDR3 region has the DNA TGTGCCAGCAGCTCCCTTAACTCAAATGAGCAGTACTTC. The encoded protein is CASSSLNSNEQYF.

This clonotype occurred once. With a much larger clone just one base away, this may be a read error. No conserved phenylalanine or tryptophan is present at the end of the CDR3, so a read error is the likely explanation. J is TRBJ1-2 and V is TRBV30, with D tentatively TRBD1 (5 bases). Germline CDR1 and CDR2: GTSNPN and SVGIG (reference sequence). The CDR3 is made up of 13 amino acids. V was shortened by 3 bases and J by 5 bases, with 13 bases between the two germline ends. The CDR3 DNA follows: TGTGCCTGGAGGAAGATGTCAGGGTATGGCTACACCCTC. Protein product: CAWRKMSGYGYTL.

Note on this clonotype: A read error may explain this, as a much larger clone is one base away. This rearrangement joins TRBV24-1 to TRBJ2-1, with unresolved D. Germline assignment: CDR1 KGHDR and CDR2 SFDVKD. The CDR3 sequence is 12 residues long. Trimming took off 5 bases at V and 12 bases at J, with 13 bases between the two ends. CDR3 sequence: CATSAEVHRQFF. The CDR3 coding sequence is TGTGCCACCAGTGCTGAGGTACATCGGCAGTTCTTC.

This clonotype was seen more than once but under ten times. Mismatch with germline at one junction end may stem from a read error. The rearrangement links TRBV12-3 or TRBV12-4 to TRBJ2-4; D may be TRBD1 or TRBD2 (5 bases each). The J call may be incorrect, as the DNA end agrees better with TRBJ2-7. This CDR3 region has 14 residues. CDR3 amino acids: CANSLGLRGYEQYF. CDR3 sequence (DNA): TGTGCCAACAGTTTAGGGCTGAGGGGCTACGAGCAGTACTTC.

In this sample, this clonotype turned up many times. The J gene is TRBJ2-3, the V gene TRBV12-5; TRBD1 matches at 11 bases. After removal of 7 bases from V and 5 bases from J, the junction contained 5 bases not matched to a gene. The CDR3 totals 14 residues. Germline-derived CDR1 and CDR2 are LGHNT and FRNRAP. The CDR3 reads CASAADRGRDTQYF. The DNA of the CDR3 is TGTGCTAGTGCAGCGGACAGGGGGCGAGATACGCAGTATTTT.